The 15 T cell receptor beta chains below were found in one sample sequenced in a study of OX40 agonist ivuxolimab in advanced cancers. Using immunoSEQ multiplex PCR, the repertoire was profiled, and TCRdb retains in-frame clones only, with some absent. This sample carries tens of thousands of clones, around 87% of them seen once, and the ten largest clones take 28%. Source: CD4+ or CD8+ T cells sorted from blood, taken in a trial of the OX40 agonist ivuxolimab. All receptors come from an adult with an advanced solid tumor such as melanoma, head and neck, liver or kidney cancer.

The rearrangement links TRBV7-9 to TRBJ2-7, with 7 bases aligning to TRBD1. The CDR3 loop spans 16 amino acids. Germline V gene data show CDR1 as SEHNR and CDR2 as FQNEAQ (reference sequence). V lost 5 bases and J lost 2; bases outside the gene matches: 12. The CDR3 is CASSPLTGKSTYEQYF. The CDR3 nucleotides are TGTGCCAGCAGCCCCCTGACAGGGAAGTCGACCTACGAGCAGTACTTC.

This clone was seen a single time. The V gene is TRBV30, the J gene TRBJ2-3; 9 bases line up with TRBD2. This CDR3 is 15 amino acids long. The germline gives CDR1 GTSNPN, CDR2 SVGIG (reference sequence). V shed 0 bases, J shed 3 bases, and the junction held 4 bases outside the gene matches. The CDR3 DNA follows: TGTGCCTGGAGTGTTATGGCGGGGGGGACAGATACGCAGTATTTT. It translates to CAWSVMAGGTDTQYF. The full variable domain, completed using reference TRBV30 and TRBJ2-3, is SQTIHQWPATLVQPVGSPLSLECTVEGTSNPNLYWYRQAAGRGLQLLFYSVGIGQISSEVPQNLSASRPQDRQFILSSKKLLLSDSGFYLCAWSVMAGGTDTQYFGPGTRLTVL.

The gene calls are TRBV14 and TRBJ1-2, with D uncertain. Germline CDR1 SGHDN, CDR2 FVKESK. The germline V and J ends were trimmed by 1 base and 3 bases, with 9 bases remaining between them. The CDR3 is 14 amino acids. This CDR3 is CASSQVGSYYGYTF. CDR3 nucleotides: TGTGCCAGCAGCCAAGTGGGCAGCTACTATGGCTACACCTTC. The full variable domain, with the rest looked up from reference TRBV14 and TRBJ1-2, is EAGVTQFPSHSVIEKGQTVTLRCDPISGHDNLYWYRRVMGKEIKFLLHFVKESKQDESGMPNNRFLAERTGGTYSTLKVQPAELEDSGVYFCASSQVGSYYGYTFGSGTRLTVV.

V usage is TRBV2 and J usage is TRBJ2-2; maybe TRBD2 (7 bases). V was clipped by 6 bases and J by 1 base, with 15 bases between them. The CDR3 contains 16 residues. Germline values: CDR1 SNHLY, CDR2 FYNNEI. Here the CDR3 reads CASSAQGGVNTGELFF. Here the CDR3 DNA reads TGTGCCAGCAGCGCTCAAGGGGGGGTGAACACCGGGGAGCTGTTTTTT.

The chain is built from TRBV27 and TRBJ2-2; 7 nucleotides match TRBD1. Germline CDR1 is MNHEY and CDR2 is SMNVEV (reference sequence). With V trimmed by 6 bases and J by 6 bases, 4 bases remained unmatched. The length of the CDR3 is 13 residues. The CDR3 DNA sequence: TGTGCCAGCAGCACAGGGGTAGCCGGGGAGCTGTTTTTT. It specifies CASSTGVAGELFF.

The V call is TRBV25-1, the J call TRBJ2-7; TRBD1 agrees at 11 bases. Germline V CDR1 and CDR2: MGHDK, SYGVNS. With 6 bases clipped from V and 3 bases from J, the junction kept 4 bases outside the gene matches. CDR3 length: 14 amino acids. CDR3 residues: CASRTGTGGYEQYF. Here the CDR3 DNA reads TGTGCCAGCAGAACCGGGACAGGGGGCTACGAGCAGTACTTC.

The V call is TRBV30, the J call TRBJ1-1, with 7 positions matching TRBD1. V dropped 4 bases and J dropped 4; count of bases not matched to a gene: 9. CDR3 length: 14 amino acids. Germline CDR1 reads GTSNPN; CDR2 reads SVGIG (reference sequence). CDR3 amino acids: CAWTDRDGSTEAFF. As DNA, the CDR3 is TGTGCCTGGACTGACAGGGACGGATCCACTGAAGCTTTCTTT.

This clone is termed medium-sized (0.01 to 0.1%). The chain is built from TRBV29-1 and TRBJ1-2; no clear D gene. This CDR3 has 16 residues. CDR1 SQVTM and CDR2 ANQGSEA come from the germline V gene. Trimming cost V 5 bases and J 1 base, with 20 bases left between them. CDR3 residues: CSVYGISTNLNYGYTF. As DNA, the CDR3 is TGCAGCGTTTACGGGATATCGACCAACCTTAACTATGGCTACACCTTC.

The chain employs TRBV6-5 and TRBJ1-2, with TRBD1 matching 7 bases. J lost 8 bases, V lost 6 bases, and 9 bases had no gene match. This CDR3 comprises 13 residues. Looked up from germline, CDR1 is MNHEY and CDR2 is SVGAGI. The CDR3 loop reads CASSLTGSGGYTF. CDR3 nucleotides: TGTGCCAGCAGCTTGACAGGGTCCGGGGGCTACACCTTC.

J is TRBJ2-2 and V is TRBV25-1; possibly TRBD2 for D (5 bases). The CDR3 is 13 residues long. Trimming removed 7 bases at V and 3 bases at J, with 9 bases between. CDR1 is MGHDK and CDR2 is SYGVNS in the germline V gene. The CDR3 reads CASKGRDTGELFF. CDR3 DNA sequence: TGTGCCAGCAAAGGGCGGGACACCGGGGAGCTGTTTTTT.

The rearrangement joins TRBV28 to TRBJ1-2, with D maybe TRBD1 (5 bases). Germline V gene lookup returns CDR1 MDHEN and CDR2 SYDVKM. CDR3 length equals 11 residues. With 7 bases removed from V and 6 bases from J, the gap between germline ends came to 9 bases. Written as DNA, the CDR3 is TGTGCCAGCATTGGGGGGAATGGCTACACCTTC. It yields the protein CASIGGNGYTF.

The rearrangement uses TRBV27 and TRBJ2-1; unclear D gene. The germline V gene encodes CDR1 MNHEY and CDR2 SMNVEV (reference sequence). V lost 3 bases and J 4 bases, leaving 7 bases between the germline ends. The CDR3 sequence is 13 residues long. CDR3 sequence: CASSLDPYNEQFF. CDR3 nucleotides: TGTGCCAGCAGTTTGGACCCTTACAATGAGCAGTTCTTC.

This clone was picked up one time. V is TRBV7-9 and J is TRBJ2-1; D might be TRBD1 or TRBD2, each matching 6 bases. From germline, CDR1 is SEHNR and CDR2 FQNEAQ (reference sequence). Trimming stripped 5 bases from V and 2 bases from J, with 13 bases between. The CDR3 length is 15 residues. CDR3 loop: CASSEWGATYNEQFF. The CDR3 DNA reads as TGTGCCAGCAGCGAGTGGGGGGCCACCTACAATGAGCAGTTCTTC.

This chain connects TRBV7-2 to TRBJ2-3; 9 bases match TRBD1. Germline V lookup: CDR1 SGHTA, CDR2 FQGNSA. The V segment lost 5 bases and the J segment 2 bases; nucleotides outside the gene matches: 5. The CDR3 length is 15 residues. The CDR3 coding sequence is TGTGCCAGCAGCCGGGACAGGGTCAACACAGATACGCAGTATTTT. It is translated as CASSRDRVNTDTQYF.

The chain is built from TRBV6-1 and TRBJ1-2; D may be TRBD1 (5 bases). Germline CDR1 reads MNHNS; CDR2 reads SASEGT. This CDR3 spans 12 amino acids. V dropped 8 bases and J dropped 7 bases, with 14 bases sitting between them. CDR3 bases: TGTGCCAGCCCGGGGGAGAGCATTGGCTACACCTTC. It yields the protein CASPGESIGYTF.